This passage covers 11 T cell receptor beta chains from one sample sequenced in a study of T cells after posttransplantation cyclophosphamide. The assay was immunoSEQ multiplex PCR, and TCRdb's table has in-frame clones only and misses some. The sample shows around 6,000 clones, roughly 98% of them seen only once. The source material was memory CD4+ T cells sorted from PBMCs. The receptors were gathered from a man aged 35-49 years in good health, CMV-negative, and a related stem cell transplant donor.

The gene calls are TRBV4-2 and TRBJ2-3, with D perhaps TRBD2 (7 bases). Germline V gene sequence: CDR1 LGHNA, CDR2 YNFKEQ. V was clipped by 5 bases and J by 8 bases, with 26 bases between them. The CDR3 totals 17 residues. The CDR3 loop is CASSRRPGAGADGTQYF. For the CDR3, the DNA is TGTGCCAGCAGCAGACGACCGGGGGCGGGAGCGGATGGTACGCAGTATTTT.

This chain links TRBV5-1 with TRBJ1-4, with TRBD1 matching over 9 bases. There are 15 residues in the CDR3. Germline CDR1 is SGHRS and CDR2 is YFSETQ. The ends lost 2 bases at V and 4 bases at J; junction bases unmatched: 3. CDR3 region: CASSLQGARNEKLFF. The CDR3 DNA reads TGCGCCAGCAGCTTACAGGGGGCGCGTAATGAAAAACTGTTTTTT. Variable domain in full (rest from reference TRBV5-1 and TRBJ1-4): KAGVTQTPRYLIKTRGQQVTLSCSPISGHRSVSWYQQTPGQGLQFLFEYFSETQRNKGNFPGRFSGRQFSNSRSEMNVSTLELGDSALYLCASSLQGARNEKLFFGSGTQLSVL.

The count of this clone is one. This chain uses TRBV9 with TRBJ2-3; 13 nucleotides line up with TRBD2. The CDR3 totals 18 residues. V lost 0 bases and J lost 3; bases outside the gene matches: 7. Germline V gene lookup returns CDR1 SGDLS and CDR2 YYNGEE. The chain's CDR3 is CASSVAGGGLAGTDTQYF. CDR3 coding DNA: TGTGCCAGCAGCGTAGCTGGGGGGGGACTAGCGGGAACAGATACGCAGTATTTT. The whole variable domain, remainder taken from reference TRBV9 and TRBJ2-3, is DSGVTQTPKHLITATGQRVTLRCSPRSGDLSVYWYQQSLDQGLQFLIQYYNGEERAKGNILERFSAQQFPDLHSELNLSSLELGDSALYFCASSVAGGGLAGTDTQYFGPGTRLTVL.

V gene TRBV6-5 combines with J gene TRBJ1-1; D possibly corresponds to TRBD1 (6 bases). Deletions cut 5 bases from V and 2 bases from J, with 15 bases between. The germline V gene encodes CDR1 MNHEY and CDR2 SVGAGI. CDR3 length: 15 amino acids. The DNA for the CDR3 is TGTGCCAGCAGTCCCCAAGGGGGGGGAAACACTGAAGCTTTCTTT. Translating gives CASSPQGGGNTEAFF.

This clone occurred once. This sequence joins TRBV4-2 and TRBJ2-6; 7 bases align to TRBD1. The V gene end was trimmed by 4 bases and the J gene end by 0 bases; junction bases not matched to a gene: 24. This CDR3 spans 23 amino acids. Germline CDR1 is LGHNA and CDR2 is YNFKEQ. The CDR3 here is CASSPLIYPGQSTRSSGANVLTF. CDR3 in DNA: TGTGCCAGCAGCCCACTGATCTATCCGGGACAGAGTACAAGGAGCTCTGGGGCCAACGTCCTGACTTTC.

The chain recombines TRBV9 with TRBJ2-5; 11 bases line up with TRBD2. With V trimmed by 4 bases and J by 6 bases, 14 bases remained unmatched. Germline V gene data show CDR1 as SGDLS and CDR2 as YYNGEE. The CDR3 covers 17 residues. The DNA for the CDR3 is TGTGCCAGCAGCTCCCGATCTGGACTAGCGGGTGAAAAGACCCAGTACTTC. This encodes CASSSRSGLAGEKTQYF. The variable domain in full, completed from reference TRBV9 and TRBJ2-5, reads DSGVTQTPKHLITATGQRVTLRCSPRSGDLSVYWYQQSLDQGLQFLIQYYNGEERAKGNILERFSAQQFPDLHSELNLSSLELGDSALYFCASSSRSGLAGEKTQYFGPGTRLLVL.

CDR3 coding DNA: TGTGCCAGTAGTACTTTAGCGGGCTCTACGAATGAGCAGTTCTTC. Translated: CASSTLAGSTNEQFF. This sequence joins TRBV19 and TRBJ2-1; TRBD2 matches at 7 bases. CDR1 LNHDA and CDR2 SQIVND come from the germline V gene (reference sequence). J lost 7 bases, V lost 4 bases, and 10 bases had no gene match. The CDR3 runs to 15 residues.

The V and J genes are TRBV30 and TRBJ1-4; TRBD1 agrees at 7 bases. V shed 2 bases, J shed 11 bases, and the junction held 11 bases outside the gene matches. CDR1 is GTSNPN, CDR2 SVGIG, per germline (reference sequence). The CDR3 consists of 14 residues. As DNA, the CDR3 is TGTGCCTGGAGTCCCGGGACGTCACAGGGGAAACTGTTTTTT. It specifies CAWSPGTSQGKLFF.

This clone was found once. The CDR3 is CASSRMGSSSYEQYF. Written as DNA, the CDR3 is TGTGCCAGCAGTCGGATGGGGAGCTCATCCTACGAGCAGTACTTC. V gene TRBV6-5 combines with J gene TRBJ2-7; D perhaps matches TRBD2 (5 bases). V lost 5 bases and J 1 base, leaving 15 bases between the germline ends. CDR1 is MNHEY, CDR2 SVGAGI, per germline. The CDR3 is 15 amino acids.

The rearrangement joins TRBV5-1 to TRBJ2-3, with 9 bases lining up with TRBD1. The CDR3 has 14 amino acids. CDR1 and CDR2 (germline): SGHRS, YFSETQ. Trimming at V came to 0 bases and at J to 6 bases, leaving 2 bases not matched to a gene. The CDR3 sequence is CASSLGDRGDTQYF. Here the CDR3 DNA reads TGCGCCAGCAGCTTGGGTGACAGGGGGGATACGCAGTATTTT.

V and J are TRBV7-2 and TRBJ2-5, with a possible D match to TRBD1 (8 bases). The CDR3 spans 15 residues. V lost 5 bases and J lost 5, with 18 bases in between. Germline-derived CDR1 and CDR2 are SGHTA and FQGNSA. CDR3 protein: CASSTGGAGVETQYF. The CDR3 DNA reads TGTGCCAGCAGCACAGGGGGGGCGGGAGTTGAGACCCAGTACTTC.